The rows below give T cell receptor beta chains drawn from one sample of a study of T-cell reconstitution after alpha-beta-depleted transplantation in children. TCRdb reprocessed the PCR reads with MiXCR, giving one entry per CDR3 protein. The data hold 540,000 or so distinct CDR3 sequences, with more than 20% observed a single time. The sequencing here drew on PBMCs, mostly from graft donor cells, taken 360 days after TCRalphabeta/CD19-depleted stem cell transplant. Source of these receptors: a boy under two years old who had a stem cell transplant for acute myeloid leukemia, so the T cells may come from the graft donor. Both conserved end residues are part of each CDR3. A D gene is named only where the DNA matches it firmly. Rows may omit the clone size; those that give it use once, few, many or a size class.

v_call	j_call	clone_size	cdr3_length	d_call	cdr3_aa	cdr3_nt
TRBV6-2/TRBV6-3	TRBJ2-3	many	14	NA	CASSYSGVADTQYF	TGTGCCAGCAGTTACTCCGGGGTTGCAGATACGCAGTATTTT
TRBV10-3	TRBJ2-3	many	15	TRBD2	CAIRTGLAVTDTQYF	TGTGCCATCAGGACGGGACTAGCGGTTACAGATACGCAGTATTTT
TRBV20-1	TRBJ2-7	many	13	NA	CSAKGLGSYEQYF	TGCAGTGCTAAGGGACTCGGCTCCTACGAGCAGTACTTC
TRBV20-1	TRBJ2-1	NA	16	TRBD2	CSARDSGTRGYNEQFF	TGCAGTGCTAGAGATAGCGGGACTAGGGGTTACAATGAGCAGTTCTTC
TRBV20-1	TRBJ2-7	NA	11	TRBD1	CSARGQGPQYF	TGCAGTGCTAGAGGACAGGGACCCCAGTACTTC
TRBV6-5	TRBJ2-1	NA	15	NA	CASSYGGGGHNEQFF	TGTGCCAGCAGTTACGGGGGCGGGGGTCACAATGAGCAGTTCTTC
TRBV20-1	TRBJ2-3	few	16	TRBD2	CSASSGVNLFADTQYF	TGCAGTGCTAGTAGCGGGGTGAACCTTTTCGCAGATACGCAGTATTTT
TRBV5-6	TRBJ2-3	many	17	TRBD2	CASSFPERGPLTDTQYF	TGTGCCAGCAGCTTTCCAGAGCGGGGGCCCCTCACAGATACGCAGTATTTT
TRBV12-5	TRBJ2-5	NA	15	TRBD1	CASGVGTANQETQYF	TGTGCTAGTGGTGTTGGGACAGCCAACCAAGAGACCCAGTACTTC
TRBV28	TRBJ2-3	NA	15	NA	CASSLPLGGADTQYF	TGTGCCAGCAGTTTGCCCTTAGGGGGGGCGGATACGCAGTATTTT
TRBV20-1	TRBJ1-6	many	13	NA	CSASYSYNSPLHF	TGCAGTGCTAGCTACAGCTATAATTCACCCCTCCACTTT
TRBV20-1	TRBJ2-5	many	14	TRBD2	CSARDGGGQETQYF	TGCAGTGCTAGAGATGGGGGGGGCCAAGAGACCCAGTACTTC
TRBV20-1	TRBJ2-4	many	12	NA	CSASEEENIQYF	TGCAGTGCTAGCGAGGAGGAAAACATTCAGTACTTC
TRBV29-1	TRBJ2-5	few	13	NA	CSVGTSHQETQYF	TGCAGCGTGGGGACAAGCCACCAAGAGACCCAGTACTTC
TRBV24-1	TRBJ2-2	NA	17	TRBD1	CATSDLSGTGGTGELFF	TGTGCCACCAGTGATTTATCTGGGACAGGCGGCACCGGGGAGCTGTTTTTT
TRBV12-3/TRBV12-4	TRBJ1-2	few	13	NA	CASSLGGLAGYTF	TGTGCCAGCAGTTTAGGGGGTCTGGCAGGCTACACCTTC
TRBV20-1	TRBJ2-5	many	16	TRBD1	CSARDRGSPMGETQYF	TGCAGTGCTCGAGACAGGGGTAGTCCCATGGGAGAGACCCAGTACTTC
TRBV7-2	TRBJ2-7	NA	18	NA	CASSLAISSRLSTYEQYF	TGTGCCAGCAGCTTAGCCATTAGCTCCAGGCTTTCAACCTACGAGCAGTACTTC
TRBV7-6	TRBJ1-2	NA	11	NA	CASSLIEGYTF	TGTGCCAGCAGCTTAATAGAGGGCTACACCTTC
TRBV5-1	TRBJ1-6	many	16	NA	CASSSRRAGDNSPLHF	TGCGCCAGCAGCTCCCGCCGGGCAGGGGATAATTCACCCCTCCACTTT
TRBV24-1	TRBJ2-1	few	15	NA	CATSDFDSSYNEQFF	TGTGCCACCAGTGATTTTGATAGCTCCTACAATGAGCAGTTCTTC
TRBV4-3	TRBJ2-3	many	17	TRBD2	CASSQETGGPSTDTQYF	TGCGCCAGCAGCCAAGAAACGGGGGGGCCCAGCACAGATACGCAGTATTTT
TRBV5-5	TRBJ1-5	few	15	NA	CASSSQVDANQPQHF	TGTGCCAGCAGCTCTCAAGTCGATGCGAATCAGCCCCAGCATTTT
TRBV6-1	TRBJ1-2	few	14	TRBD1	CASSRTDRARGYTF	TGTGCCAGCAGCCGAACCGACAGGGCTAGGGGCTACACCTTC
TRBV7-9	TRBJ2-7	NA	15	TRBD2	CASTTTTSGAHEQYF	TGTGCCAGCACAACCACAACTAGCGGGGCCCACGAGCAGTACTTC
TRBV20-1	TRBJ2-5	NA	14	NA	CSASGLGGRETQYF	TGCAGTGCAAGCGGACTAGGGGGCCGGGAGACCCAGTACTTC
TRBV7-2	TRBJ2-7	few	14	NA	CASSPVNRAHEQYF	TGTGCCAGCAGCCCCGTGAACAGGGCCCACGAGCAGTACTTC
TRBV29-1	TRBJ2-3	few	13	TRBD2	CSGRLAGTDTQYF	TGCAGCGGCCGACTAGCCGGCACAGATACGCAGTATTTT
TRBV25-1	TRBJ2-1	NA	14	TRBD2	CASRTERGGGEQFF	TGTGCCAGCAGGACTGAGCGGGGGGGCGGTGAGCAGTTCTTC
TRBV27	TRBJ2-6	NA	16	NA	CASSLVTVSGANVLTF	TGTGCCAGCAGTTTGGTGACAGTCTCTGGGGCCAACGTCCTGACTTTC
TRBV20-1	TRBJ2-5	NA	16	TRBD2	CSARVSGGAFSATQYF	TGCAGTGCTAGAGTTAGCGGGGGGGCCTTTAGTGCGACCCAGTACTTC
TRBV6-2/TRBV6-3	TRBJ2-1	NA	14	NA	CASSYVRGANEQFF	TGTGCCAGCAGTTACGTCAGGGGAGCCAATGAGCAGTTCTTC
TRBV6-5	TRBJ2-6	NA	19	TRBD2	CASSYTQGGPRSGANVLTF	TGTGCCAGCAGTTACACTCAGGGAGGGCCTCGCTCTGGGGCCAACGTCCTGACTTTC
TRBV13	TRBJ1-2	NA	14	NA	CASSPLWGGDGYTF	TGTGCCAGCAGCCCCCTTTGGGGGGGGGATGGCTACACCTTC
TRBV12-3/TRBV12-4	TRBJ2-3	NA	17	NA	CASSRAREGHHTDTQYF	TGTGCCAGCAGCCGGGCGCGAGAAGGGCATCACACAGATACGCAGTATTTT
TRBV20-1	TRBJ2-3	NA	15	NA	CSAPKTDMGGDTQYF	TGCAGTGCCCCCAAAACGGACATGGGCGGAGATACGCAGTATTTT
TRBV5-1	TRBJ1-2	NA	15	TRBD1	CASSPGDSSNYGYTF	TGCGCCAGCAGCCCGGGGGACAGCTCTAACTATGGCTACACCTTC
TRBV7-2	TRBJ2-7	NA	14	TRBD1	CASSFGGTGNEQYF	TGTGCCAGCAGCTTTGGGGGGACAGGGAACGAGCAGTACTTC
TRBV24-1	TRBJ2-3	few	12	TRBD1	CATGQGSDTQYF	TGTGCCACCGGACAGGGATCAGATACGCAGTATTTT
TRBV15	TRBJ2-5	NA	13	NA	CATSRGRVETQYF	TGTGCCACCAGCAGAGGCAGGGTAGAGACCCAGTACTTC
TRBV4-3	TRBJ2-3	many	16	TRBD2	CASSQVTSGGTDTQYF	TGCGCCAGCAGCCAAGTTACCAGCGGGGGAACAGATACGCAGTATTTT
TRBV28	TRBJ1-5	many	13	NA	CASTGTSNQPQHF	TGTGCCAGCACCGGGACAAGCAATCAGCCCCAGCATTTT
TRBV3-1	TRBJ2-3	many	13	NA	CASSQGGTDTQYF	TGTGCCAGCAGCCAAGGAGGGACAGATACGCAGTATTTT
TRBV6-6	TRBJ1-1	NA	10	NA	CASSRVEAFF	TGTGCCAGCAGCCGAGTCGAAGCTTTCTTT
TRBV12-3/TRBV12-4	TRBJ2-2	many	16	NA	CASSLAGRGDTGELFF	TGTGCCAGCAGTTTAGCGGGAAGGGGTGACACCGGGGAGCTGTTTTTT
TRBV20-1	TRBJ2-1	few	15	NA	CSAISGWISYNEQFF	TGCAGTGCTATAAGCGGGTGGATATCCTACAATGAGCAGTTCTTC
TRBV4-1	TRBJ2-1	few	16	TRBD1	CASSQDAGTVDNEQFF	TGCGCCAGCAGCCAAGATGCCGGGACAGTCGACAATGAGCAGTTCTTC